The 27 T cell receptor beta chains listed next were all sequenced from one sample in a study of beta chain features in type 1 diabetes. Study results and caveats: TCRB CDR3s from Type 1 diabetes patients were moderately but significantly shorter in all four CD4+ subsets.

Sequenced material consisted of expressed TCRB transcripts (all of the isolated RNA was reverse transcribed). Assay: immunoSEQ multiplex PCR; the TCRdb copy retains only in-frame clones and omits some. This table has approximately 150,000 clones, 63% appearing once. Antigens for these TCRs are unknown. Sequencing was carried out using naive CD4+ T cells from blood. The receptor source for this set is a man aged 25-45 years with type 1 diabetes.

The rearrangement joins TRBV29-1 to TRBJ2-2; 7 bases match TRBD1. CDR1 SQVTM and CDR2 ANQGSEA come from the germline V gene. There are 14 residues in the CDR3. Trimming removed 7 bases from V and 2 bases from J; junction bases left unmatched: 7. The CDR3 DNA sequence: TGCAGCGCCGACAGGGATTCAAACACCGGGGAGCTGTTTTTT. Translated, it gives CSADRDSNTGELFF.

This chain joins TRBV19 and TRBJ2-1, with D possibly being TRBD1 (5 bases). The CDR3 loop spans 17 amino acids. Germline V gives CDR1 LNHDA, CDR2 SQIVND (reference sequence). Trimming removed 4 bases from V and 4 bases from J, with 20 bases in between. CDR3 residues: CASSTLTKDILYNEQFF. CDR3 nucleotide sequence: TGTGCCAGTAGTACTCTCACAAAGGACATCCTTTACAATGAGCAGTTCTTC.

This clone has a single count. This chain joins TRBV30 and TRBJ2-7; the D gene is possibly TRBD1 (6 bases). Trimming left V 3 bases short and J 3 bases short, with 15 bases between. Germline lookup yields CDR1 GTSNPN and CDR2 SVGIG (reference sequence). This CDR3 is 14 amino acids long. CDR3 amino acids: CAWSRTGLLYEQYF. In nucleotides, the CDR3 is TGTGCCTGGAGCCGTACAGGGCTTCTCTACGAGCAGTACTTC.

J is TRBJ2-3 and V is TRBV4-3; TRBD1 might be the D (6 bases). CDR1 is LGHNA, CDR2 YSLEER, per germline. CDR3 length equals 15 residues. Trimming removed 4 bases from V and 0 bases from J, with 11 bases in between. CDR3 loop: CASSRLDSSTDTQYF. The CDR3 DNA reads as TGCGCCAGCAGCCGCTTGGACAGTAGCACAGATACGCAGTATTTT.

V is TRBV18 and J is TRBJ1-2, with 7 bases fitting TRBD1. After removal of 3 bases from V and 4 bases from J, the junction contained 2 bases not matched to a gene. The germline gives CDR1 KGHSH, CDR2 LQKENI. This CDR3 has 13 residues. The DNA for the CDR3 is TGTGCCAGCTCACCGGACAGGATCTATGGCTACACCTTC. This gives the protein CASSPDRIYGYTF.

V usage is TRBV6-5 and J usage is TRBJ2-3; TRBD2 matches 10 bases. The CDR3 runs to 14 residues. J lost 2 bases, V lost 6 bases, and 2 bases had no gene match. CDR1 MNHEY and CDR2 SVGAGI come from the germline V gene. The CDR3 sequence is CASRLAGDTDTQYF. CDR3 nucleotides: TGTGCCAGCAGGCTAGCGGGGGACACAGATACGCAGTATTTT.

The genes are TRBV2 and TRBJ2-1; D is perhaps TRBD2 (6 bases). Trimming removed 6 bases from V and 10 bases from J, with 13 bases in between. In germline, CDR1 is SNHLY, CDR2 FYNNEI. CDR3 length: 12 residues. This chain's CDR3 is CASSGGTFEQFF. The DNA for the CDR3 is TGTGCCAGCAGCGGAGGGACTTTCGAGCAGTTCTTC.

The CDR3 loop is CSAVGAHTQYF. The CDR3 nucleotides are TGCAGTGCTGTCGGGGCGCATACGCAGTATTTT. V is TRBV20-1 and J is TRBJ2-3; D possibly matches TRBD1 or TRBD2 (5 bases each). The V end was cut by 5 bases, the J end by 7 bases, with 10 bases between. Germline loops: CDR1 DFQATT, CDR2 SNEGSKA (reference sequence). The CDR3 totals 11 residues.

The rearrangement links TRBV4-3 to TRBJ2-6; TRBD1 is a possible D gene (5 bases). Germline CDR1 reads LGHNA; CDR2 reads YSLEER. Between the trimmed V and J ends, which lost 3 bases and 0 bases, there was a span of 12 bases. CDR3 length: 17 residues. CDR3 DNA: TGCGCCAGCAGCCAGGACCCTGGGGCCTCTGGGGCCAACGTCCTGACTTTC. Its protein is CASSQDPGASGANVLTF.

V gene TRBV7-9 combines with J gene TRBJ2-7, with D perhaps TRBD1 (5 bases). CDR1 is SEHNR and CDR2 is FQNEAQ in the germline V gene (reference sequence). The CDR3 runs 13 residues. With 4 bases removed from V and 6 bases from J, the gap between germline ends came to 13 bases. The CDR3 DNA reads as TGTGCCAGCAGCTCAAAACAGGAGATCGAGCAGTACTTC. It encodes CASSSKQEIEQYF.

V gene TRBV11-2 combines with J gene TRBJ2-3; 7 bases line up with TRBD1. The CDR3 is 16 amino acids. Germline V gene sequence: CDR1 SGHAT, CDR2 FQNNGV. Trimming at V came to 5 bases and at J to 2 bases, leaving 10 bases not matched to a gene. CDR3 bases: TGTGCCAGCAGCCTCAGGTTCGGACAGGACACAGATACGCAGTATTTT. This codes for CASSLRFGQDTDTQYF.

This clone was seen only a few times. V is TRBV7-6 and J is TRBJ2-2; D is uncertain. The CDR3 is made up of 15 amino acids. Germline CDR1 reads SGHVS; CDR2 reads FNYEAQ. V lost 1 base to trimming and J lost 0 bases, with 6 bases between them. The CDR3 DNA sequence: TGTGCCAGCAGCTTAGTCTCCACGAACACCGGGGAGCTGTTTTTT. Translated, it gives CASSLVSTNTGELFF. The full variable domain, its missing parts supplied by reference TRBV7-6 and TRBJ2-2, is GAGVSQSPRYKVTKRGQDVALRCDPISGHVSLYWYRQALGQGPEFLTYFNYEAQQDKSGLPNDRFSAERPEGSISTLTIQRTEQRDSAMYRCASSLVSTNTGELFFGEGSRLTVL.

The V gene is TRBV7-2, the J gene TRBJ2-5, with D tentatively TRBD2 (7 bases). Germline assignment: CDR1 SGHTA and CDR2 FQGNSA. Trimming pared 5 bases from V and 1 base from J, leaving 11 bases between. This CDR3 has 14 residues. The CDR3, as DNA: TGTGCCAGCAGCCCCGGGGGGCTCCAAGAGACCCAGTACTTC. It translates to CASSPGGLQETQYF.

This clone turned up a few times. The V gene is TRBV29-1, the J gene TRBJ2-7; TRBD1 agrees at 9 bases. Trimming at V came to 8 bases and at J to 7 bases, leaving 9 bases not matched to a gene. The CDR3 covers 12 residues. CDR1 is SQVTM, CDR2 ANQGSEA, per germline. CDR3 sequence reads: CSIRTGVVEQYF. The CDR3 DNA sequence: TGCAGCATCCGGACAGGGGTCGTAGAGCAGTACTTC.

In its sample, this clone was seen once. CDR3 residues: CASSGQGGYYGYTF. The CDR3 coding sequence is TGTGCCAGCAGTGGACAGGGGGGTTACTATGGCTACACCTTC. J is TRBJ1-2 and V is TRBV2, with 9 bases that match TRBD1. Looked up from germline, CDR1 is SNHLY and CDR2 is FYNNEI. This CDR3 contains 14 residues. V trimming: 4 bases; J trimming: 3 bases; junction bases outside the gene matches: 3.

CDR3 amino acids: CAWSLIRNNQPQHF. The CDR3 DNA is TGTGCCTGGAGTTTGATCCGAAACAATCAGCCCCAGCATTTT. The gene calls are TRBV30 and TRBJ1-5; unclear D gene. V lost 2 bases and J lost 3, with 11 bases in between. The germline V gene encodes CDR1 GTSNPN and CDR2 SVGIG (reference sequence). CDR3 length: 14 residues. Full variable domain (rest looked up from reference TRBV30 and TRBJ1-5): SQTIHQWPATLVQPVGSPLSLECTVEGTSNPNLYWYRQAAGRGLQLLFYSVGIGQISSEVPQNLSASRPQDRQFILSSKKLLLSDSGFYLCAWSLIRNNQPQHFGDGTRLSIL.

A few counts support this clone. The rearrangement links TRBV21-1 to TRBJ2-7; the listed D gene, TRBD2, was not tested against the DNA. TRBV21-1 is a listed pseudogene. The CDR3 spans 15 residues. The DNA for the CDR3 is TGTGCCAGCAGCAAAGCACCCGGTCGGGGGGGCGAGCAGTACTTC. Amino acids: CASSKAPGRGGEQYF.

The chain carries TRBV4-1 and TRBJ2-7; 7 bases are shared with TRBD2. CDR1 and CDR2 (germline): MGHRA, YSYEKL. The J segment lost 3 bases and the V segment lost 0 bases, leaving 11 bases of the junction unmatched. The CDR3 is 17 amino acids. The CDR3 DNA reads TGCGCCAGCAGCCAAGAATCCCTGAGGGAGGGGCGCTACGAGCAGTACTTC. Translated, it gives CASSQESLREGRYEQYF.

V and J are TRBV7-6 and TRBJ2-3, with 8 nucleotides matching TRBD1. The germline V gene has CDR1 SGHVS and CDR2 FNYEAQ. V shed 5 bases, J shed 2 bases, and the junction held 6 bases outside the gene matches. The CDR3 covers 15 residues. The CDR3 DNA is TGTGCCAGCAGCCTCGGACAGGGATACACAGATACGCAGTATTTT. This gives the protein CASSLGQGYTDTQYF.

CDR3 coding DNA: TGTGCCATCAGTGAGTCGGAGGTGGTAGGACGGGCCTACAATGAGCAGTTCTTC. Its translation is CAISESEVVGRAYNEQFF. This sequence joins TRBV10-3 and TRBJ2-1; tentative D call: TRBD2 (5 bases). Germline CDR1 is ENHRY and CDR2 is SYGVKD. Trimming cost V 0 bases and J 2 bases, with 17 bases left between them. This CDR3 has 18 residues.

The rearrangement uses TRBV6-6 and TRBJ1-1, with D possibly being TRBD1 (5 bases). V was trimmed by 2 bases and J by 0 bases, leaving 13 bases between them. Germline V gives CDR1 MNHNY, CDR2 SVGAGI (reference sequence). The CDR3 covers 16 residues. The CDR3 is CASSYGGSGMNTEAFF. The DNA for the CDR3 is TGTGCCAGCAGTTACGGGGGGTCAGGAATGAACACTGAAGCTTTCTTT.

This clone has only a few counts. This rearrangement joins TRBV29-1 to TRBJ2-7; weak D call: TRBD1 (6 bases). V lost 7 bases to trimming and J lost 0 bases, with 16 bases between them. The CDR3 covers 14 residues. Germline V gene data show CDR1 as SQVTM and CDR2 as ANQGSEA. The CDR3 DNA reads as TGCAGCGCTCGGAGACAGGAGAGCTCCTACGAGCAGTACTTC. Residues: CSARRQESSYEQYF.

The chain combines TRBV30 with TRBJ1-2; D not certain. V was clipped by 0 bases and J by 8 bases, with 13 bases between them. CDR1 is GTSNPN, CDR2 SVGIG, per germline (reference sequence). The CDR3 has 13 amino acids. CDR3 DNA sequence: TGTGCCTGGAGTGTAGGACCGGGATTGGGCTACACCTTC. It translates to CAWSVGPGLGYTF. The full variable domain, with the rest looked up from reference TRBV30 and TRBJ1-2, is SQTIHQWPATLVQPVGSPLSLECTVEGTSNPNLYWYRQAAGRGLQLLFYSVGIGQISSEVPQNLSASRPQDRQFILSSKKLLLSDSGFYLCAWSVGPGLGYTFGSGTRLTVV.

The rearrangement uses TRBV7-2 and TRBJ1-5; 9 bases line up with TRBD1. V lost 8 bases and J lost 3; bases outside the gene matches: 8. CDR1 is SGHTA and CDR2 is FQGNSA in the germline V gene. This CDR3 contains 15 residues. The CDR3 spells CASSDRDRDNQPQHF. The CDR3 DNA follows: TGTGCCAGCTCCGACCGGGACAGGGACAATCAGCCCCAGCATTTT.

This chain joins TRBV7-9 and TRBJ2-1; 7 bases fit TRBD2. J gave up 6 bases and V 1 base, and 6 bases lay outside the gene matches. CDR1 is SEHNR, CDR2 FQNEAQ, per germline (reference sequence). This CDR3 is built from 15 residues. The DNA of the CDR3 is TGTGCCAGCAGCTTAGGACTAGCAGGCCTCAATGAGCAGTTCTTC. Its translation is CASSLGLAGLNEQFF.

This chain links TRBV7-2 with TRBJ2-5, with D possibly being TRBD1 (5 bases). The CDR3 totals 13 residues. V lost 2 bases, J lost 3 bases, and 7 bases lay in between. Germline loops: CDR1 SGHTA, CDR2 FQGNSA. DNA for the CDR3: TGTGCCAGCAGCTTACTCAGGGAAGAGACCCAGTACTTC. It specifies CASSLLREETQYF.

V and J are TRBV7-2 and TRBJ2-2; perhaps TRBD1 as D (6 bases). The CDR3 is made up of 15 amino acids. Trimming stripped 2 bases from V and 0 bases from J, with 7 bases between. Germline V gene data show CDR1 as SGHTA and CDR2 as FQGNSA. The CDR3 protein is CASSLRTANTGELFF. The CDR3 DNA is TGTGCCAGCAGCTTAAGGACAGCGAACACCGGGGAGCTGTTTTTT.